This TCR beta chain was identified during a study of T cells in Graves' hyperthyroidism and ophthalmopathy. Study observations and caveats: With a median lead of roughly 6.2 months before onset, the model predicted ophthalmopathy. Also found in blood were most expanded thyroid clonotypes above 0.001.

CDR1 is MGHDK and CDR2 is SYGVNS in the germline V gene. The V end lost 5 bases, the J end lost 4 bases, and 11 bases lay between the germline ends. The CDR3 has 13 amino acids. This clonotype was detected many times. Its antigen remains unidentified. RNA transcripts served as the template for amplifying TCR beta CDR3 regions. In the first-round RT-PCR of the TCR CDR3, the HTBI primer set was used. TCRdb reanalysed the multiplex PCR reads using MiXCR and keeps one entry per CDR3 protein. The repertoire consists of 80,000 to 100,000 distinct CDR3 sequences, with about 40% occurring once and the leading ten covering about a tenth.

This TCR came from a woman aged 25-40 years with Graves' hyperthyroidism. The chain links TRBV25-1 to TRBJ1-1; no reliable D call. Sequences were obtained from peripheral blood or thyroid tissue (not recorded which). The CDR3 nucleotides read TGTGCCAGCAGTCCCCACAGAGGCACTGAAGCTTTCTTT. Translating it yields CASSPHRGTEAFF.